The clone carrying this TCR beta chain was recorded many times. Its cognate antigen is unknown. The source material, RNA transcripts, was used to amplify TCR beta CDR3 regions. A set of HTBI primers served as the primers for a first-round RT-PCR of the TCR CDR3. TCRdb fed the multiplex PCR reads into MiXCR, producing one record per CDR3 protein. Of roughly 200,000 distinct CDR3 sequences in the sample, approximately 20% are singletons; the top ten hold just under 45%. The V gene's germline CDR1 is SGHTA and CDR2 FQGNSA. The CDR3 consists of 15 residues. Between the trimmed V and J ends, which lost 3 bases and 5 bases, there was a span of 14 bases. The data belong to a study of T cells in Graves' hyperthyroidism and ophthalmopathy. On the study more broadly: Peripheral blood was secured at the point of initial diagnosis, before any treatment.

Calling Graves' hyperthyroidism stable meant ophthalmopathy did not progress within 18 months. Study-level points and caveats: Also found in blood were most expanded thyroid clonotypes above 0.001.

The clonotype comes from a man in his forties with Graves' hyperthyroidism. Sequencing used blood. The V call is TRBV7-2, the J call TRBJ1-5, with D possibly matching TRBD1 (6 bases). The CDR3 is CASSLSRQEDQPQHF. For the CDR3, the DNA is TGTGCCAGCAGCTTGTCGAGACAGGAAGATCAGCCCCAGCATTTT.